The rows below give T cell receptor beta chains drawn from one sample of a study of blood T cell repertoires in COVID-19. The protocol was immunoSEQ multiplex PCR, while the TCRdb copy is restricted to in-frame clones and leaves out a portion. The sample consists of about 200,000 clones, more than 65% of them appearing once. Sequencing input: PBMCs or T cells enriched from blood (not recorded which). All receptors come from a woman aged 45-59 years with acute COVID-19. Each CDR3 is given with its conserved first and last residue. The D gene is left open where the match is weak. Some rows have no size entry. The others give once, few or many, or a class for an expanded clone.

j_call | d_call | v_call | clone_size | cdr3_aa | cdr3_nt
TRBJ1-1 | . | TRBV5-6 | . | CASSLVDRTENTEAFF | TGTGCCAGCAGCTTGGTGGACAGAACAGAGAACACTGAAGCTTTCTTT
TRBJ2-1 | . | TRBV4-1 | . | CASSQDRWAQFF | TGCGCCAGCAGCCAAGATCGGTGGGCGCAGTTCTTC
TRBJ1-5 | TRBD1 | TRBV24-1 | . | CATSDPPGTVGQHF | TGTGCCACCAGTGACCCGCCGGGGACAGTAGGCCAGCATTTT
TRBJ1-1 | . | TRBV6-5 | few | CASSYGKMNTEAFF | TGTGCCAGCAGTTACGGCAAAATGAACACTGAAGCTTTCTTT
TRBJ1-1 | . | TRBV25-1 | medium-sized | CASSEKRFSNTEAFF | TGTGCCAGCAGTGAAAAGCGGTTTTCGAACACTGAAGCTTTCTTT
TRBJ1-2 | . | TRBV7-9 | . | CASSLAVRLDYGYTF | TGTGCCAGCAGCTTAGCCGTCCGTCTCGACTATGGCTACACCTTC
TRBJ1-2 | . | TRBV5-6 | . | CASSSQGRGGYTF | TGTGCCAGCAGCTCACAGGGTCGGGGTGGCTACACCTTC
TRBJ1-1 | TRBD1 | TRBV19 | . | CASSTGTATEAFF | TGTGCCAGTAGTACCGGGACAGCCACTGAAGCTTTCTTT
TRBJ1-2 | TRBD1 | TRBV7-9 | . | CASSIGTVGYTF | TGTGCCAGCAGCATTGGGACAGTCGGCTACACCTTC
TRBJ2-3 | . | TRBV27 | . | CASSPQDFLTDTQYF | TGTGCCAGCAGTCCCCAAGACTTCCTCACAGATACGCAGTATTTT
TRBJ1-6 | . | TRBV4-1 | few | CASSLPFDYGRNSPLHF | TGCGCCAGCAGCCTCCCCTTCGATTACGGTCGGAATTCACCCCTCCACTTT
TRBJ2-6 | . | TRBV13 | . | CASSLRAGANVLTF | TGTGCCAGCAGCTTGAGGGCTGGGGCCAACGTCCTGACTTTC
TRBJ2-5 | . | TRBV6-2/TRBV6-3 | . | CASSYRAGEETQYF | TGTGCCAGCAGTTACCGGGCAGGGGAGGAGACCCAGTACTTC
TRBJ1-5 | . | TRBV4-2 | . | CASSQETWSNQPQHF | TGTGCCAGCAGCCAAGAGACTTGGAGCAATCAGCCCCAGCATTTT
TRBJ1-6 | . | TRBV28 | . | CASSFSGGLRSPLHF | TGTGCCAGCAGTTTTTCGGGGGGGTTGAGATCACCCCTCCACTTT
TRBJ2-1 | . | TRBV5-1 | . | CASSLDRPDGYNEQFF | TGCGCCAGCAGTTTAGACAGGCCCGACGGGTACAATGAGCAGTTCTTC
TRBJ1-5 | . | TRBV23-1 | . | CAGGRQPQHF | TGCGCCGGTGGGCGTCAGCCCCAGCATTTT
TRBJ2-2 | TRBD1 | TRBV28 | . | CARERDLIARGRCTGELFF | TGTGCCAGGGAAAGAGACTTGATAGCCAGGGGGAGATGTACCGGGGAGCTGTTTTTT
TRBJ2-1 | TRBD2 | TRBV5-6 | . | CASSVTSGVHNEQFF | TGTGCCAGCAGCGTGACTAGCGGCGTCCACAATGAGCAGTTCTTC
TRBJ2-5 | . | TRBV7-6 | once | CASSSYQETQYF | TGTGCCAGCAGCTCCTACCAAGAGACCCAGTACTTC
TRBJ2-1 | . | TRBV29-1 | . | CSVTGGTGPINEQFF | TGCAGCGTTACTGGGGGGACGGGGCCCATTAATGAGCAGTTCTTC
TRBJ2-1 | . | TRBV6-4 | . | CASSGQPTNEQFF | TGTGCCAGCAGTGGACAGCCAACGAATGAGCAGTTCTTC
TRBJ2-5 | . | TRBV19 | . | CASSPTGTNIETQYF | TGTGCCAGTAGTCCCACCGGGACAAATATTGAGACCCAGTACTTC
TRBJ2-5 | . | TRBV6-5 | once | CASSRKETQYF | TGTGCCAGCAGCAGGAAAGAGACCCAGTACTTC
TRBJ2-2 | . | TRBV29-1 | . | CSVEGRTPNTGELFF | TGCAGCGTTGAGGGTCGGACACCCAACACCGGGGAGCTGTTTTTT
TRBJ1-2 | TRBD1 | TRBV4-3 | . | CASSSYRDSNYGYTF | TGCGCCAGCAGCTCTTACCGGGACAGTAACTATGGCTACACCTTC
TRBJ1-2 | . | TRBV7-2 | . | CASSLERVLGVAYGYTF | TGTGCCAGCAGCTTAGAAAGGGTGCTCGGGGTCGCCTATGGCTACACCTTC
TRBJ1-2 | . | TRBV7-9 | . | CASSLGGGTGANYGYTF | TGTGCCAGCAGCTTAGGTGGTGGTACGGGAGCTAACTATGGCTACACCTTC
TRBJ1-2 | TRBD1 | TRBV16 | . | CASSLRDSYYGYTF | TGTGCCAGCAGCCTCCGGGACAGTTACTATGGCTACACCTTC
TRBJ1-6 | TRBD1 | TRBV23-1 | . | CASSPDREGEGSPLHF | TGCGCCAGCAGTCCGGACAGGGAAGGAGAAGGATCACCCCTCCACTTT
TRBJ1-6 | TRBD1 | TRBV5-5 | once | CASSSGGAESPLHF | TGTGCCAGCAGCTCAGGGGGCGCGGAGTCACCCCTCCACTTT
TRBJ2-1 | TRBD2 | TRBV10-1 | . | CASSAGGGYNEQFF | TGCGCCAGCAGTGCCGGCGGGGGCTACAATGAGCAGTTCTTC
TRBJ2-1 | TRBD1 | TRBV7-9 | once | CASSSPPGQGRSSYNEQFF | TGTGCCAGCAGCTCACCCCCGGGACAGGGGAGGAGCTCCTACAATGAGCAGTTCTTC
TRBJ1-2 | . | TRBV27 | . | CASTPRERVNYGYTF | TGTGCCAGCACCCCCCGAGAGAGGGTGAACTATGGCTACACCTTC
TRBJ1-2 | . | TRBV28 | . | CASSFGEYGYTF | TGTGCCAGCAGTTTTGGAGAGTATGGCTACACCTTC
TRBJ2-3 | TRBD2 | TRBV3-1/TRBV3-2 | . | CASSRGTTQDTQYF | TGTGCCAGCAGCCGGGGGACTACTCAAGATACGCAGTATTTT
TRBJ1-3 | . | TRBV5-1 | . | CASSPEYRGTASGNTIYF | TGCGCCAGCAGCCCCGAATACCGCGGGACGGCCTCTGGAAACACCATATATTTT
TRBJ2-5 | TRBD2 | TRBV2 | . | CASSDAGGPTTAQYF | TGTGCCAGCAGTGACGCGGGGGGCCCTACAACGGCCCAGTACTTC
TRBJ1-2 | . | TRBV30 | once | CAWSLQGLGGYTF | TGTGCCTGGAGCCTTCAGGGGTTAGGGGGCTACACCTTC
TRBJ1-1 | . | TRBV5-1 | . | CASSLPTRRITEAFF | TGCGCCAGCAGCCTCCCGACGAGGAGGATCACTGAAGCTTTCTTT
TRBJ2-3 | . | TRBV11-2 | . | CASSLSEGNTQYF | TGTGCCAGCAGCTTATCGGAGGGAAATACGCAGTATTTT
TRBJ1-6 | . | TRBV18 | few | CASSSPVTVNSPLHF | TGTGCCAGCTCATCACCCGTCACAGTTAATTCACCCCTCCACTTT
TRBJ2-2 | . | TRBV5-1 | . | CASSLEGHFNTGELFF | TGCGCCAGCAGCTTGGAGGGACATTTCAACACCGGGGAGCTGTTTTTT
TRBJ2-1 | TRBD2 | TRBV7-9 | . | CASSIPPSGGFNEQFF | TGTGCCAGCAGCATCCCTCCGAGCGGGGGCTTCAATGAGCAGTTCTTC
TRBJ1-1 | . | TRBV28 | few | CASSLATGVNTEAFF | TGTGCCAGCAGTTTAGCCACAGGAGTAAACACTGAAGCTTTCTTT
TRBJ1-2 | . | TRBV11-2 | few | CASSLDWANYGYTF | TGTGCCAGCAGCTTAGATTGGGCCAACTATGGCTACACCTTC
TRBJ1-1 | TRBD1 | TRBV15 | . | CATGTGGAGTEAFF | TGTGCCACCGGGACAGGGGGCGCGGGCACTGAAGCTTTCTTT